These T cell receptor beta chains were read from a single sample in a study of vaccination effects on CD4 cells after COVID-19. The antigens for these receptors are not known. Libraries were prepared by immunoSEQ multiplex PCR; TCRdb keeps only in-frame clonotypes and omits some of them. The sample records tens of thousands of clones, more than 70% being singletons. The specimen was CD4+ T cells from PBMCs cultured with HCoV-229E spike peptides, collected after COVID-19 vaccination. The receptors here all came from a human donor who received a COVID-19 vaccine. CDR3s leave out the opening cysteine and the closing phenylalanine or tryptophan.

TRBV12-3/TRBV12-4 ASGQGATIY
TRBV7-9 ASSLRSNQPQH
TRBV9 ASSVVGSGYT
TRBV24-1 ATSVQGNQPQH
TRBV28 ASSSDREVGNQPQH
TRBV15 ATSRIPGYSYNEQF
TRBV5-4 ASSLDRGLLGYT
TRBV18 ASSPGTSQRVAKNIQY
TRBV7-9 ASSLARQGETEAF
TRBV7-3 ASSPRDGAGGDTQY
TRBV7-3 ASGPSGQGLDTQY
TRBV12-5 ASGTTSTGDNYGYT
TRBV6-6 ASSRLITGADTQY
TRBV3-1/TRBV3-2 ASSLGQGRYNEQF
TRBV3-1/TRBV3-2 ASSQPGAGNTEAF
TRBV11-3 ASSLAGVAGELF
TRBV3-1/TRBV3-2 ASSRRGAADTQY
TRBV3-1/TRBV3-2 ASSQDPMGGGPFMNTEAF
TRBV30 AWSVRGTTANEQF
TRBV15 ATSSGSGDWFETQY
TRBV6-5 AAGRHEGSEAF
TRBV7-8 ASSLMEGRTDTQY
TRBV6-1 ASSSPDRENSPLH
TRBV4-3 ASSRGTGSISANYGYT
TRBV3-1/TRBV3-2 ASSQGGSLNGYT
TRBV6-6 ASSRGQGLNSNQPQH
TRBV7-3 ASSRTGSHGYT
TRBV7-3 ASSLKPGLAHNEQF
TRBV19 ASRQGDGYT
TRBV2 ASSESVGSGIQY
TRBV10-2 ASSALAPANTGELF
TRBV6-5 ASSYSWGNGYT
TRBV5-1 ASSMGQGGSPLH
TRBV3-1/TRBV3-2 ASSREETGSPLH
TRBV29-1 SVVATGGLGYT
TRBV5-6 ASSRATTVPSGANVLT
TRBV7-2 ASSLTGGPQTEQF
TRBV9 ASSAGPTDTQY
TRBV7-2 ASSLTATVNQPQH
TRBV5-1 ASSQPENTGELF
TRBV4-2 ASSQARGGYGYT
TRBV19 ASTPLDRVAAGYT
TRBV6-6 ASSYGREQF
TRBV7-3 ASSLISLGTGELF
TRBV5-1 ASSLGGQSTDTQY
TRBV6-5 ATGTGEGSYGYT
TRBV29-1 SVGSFGNTIY
TRBV19 ASSIDGYT
TRBV6-5 ASSSGGAGSSEKLF
TRBV7-3 ASSLAGQRSDTQY
TRBV19 ASSPGEPNQPQH
TRBV25-1 ASTAGYSPLH
TRBV6-5 ASSRQGQSNQPQH
TRBV5-5 ASSSGLGANTGELF
TRBV6-2/TRBV6-3 ASSYSTGVHTQY
TRBV28 ASSGTAAVYTDTQY
TRBV30 AWGQNMNTEAF
TRBV5-1 ASSLGAGGLNEQF
TRBV5-1 ASSTSGGAQTQY